One and the same sample provided the 29 T cell receptor beta chains below, sequenced in a study of cytomegalovirus exposure and HLA in healthy donors. The PCR was carried out with 60 Vbeta primers and 13 Jbeta primers. The method was immunoSEQ multiplex PCR; TCRdb's version includes in-frame clones alone and lacks a portion of them. The sample lists 200,000 to 250,000 clones; around four fifths were seen once. Sequenced material: PBMCs. These receptors were taken from a man aged 45 to 65 in good health and CMV-seronegative.

V is TRBV7-3 and J is TRBJ2-1; 11 bases align to TRBD1. Germline CDR1 reads SGHTA; CDR2 reads FQGTGA. Trimming at V came to 5 bases and at J to 3 bases, leaving 3 bases not matched to a gene. This CDR3 has 15 residues. In DNA form, the CDR3 reads TGTGCCAGCAGCGGGGACAGGGGGGTCTACAATGAGCAGTTCTTC. Amino acids: CASSGDRGVYNEQFF.

The chain carries TRBV7-8 and TRBJ1-2; D is perhaps TRBD1 (6 bases). The germline V gene encodes CDR1 SGHVS and CDR2 FQNEAQ. The V gene lost 5 bases and the J gene lost 4 bases, with 11 bases spanning the gap. This CDR3 comprises 13 residues. CDR3 in DNA: TGTGCCAGCAGCCCGACAGGAACCTATGGCTACACCTTC. Translation gives CASSPTGTYGYTF.

Only a few counts were recorded for this clone. The rearrangement uses TRBV7-9 and TRBJ1-2, with D hard to call. The germline V gene encodes CDR1 SEHNR and CDR2 FQNEAQ (reference sequence). The CDR3 consists of 15 residues. V was pared by 1 base and J by 6 bases, with 15 bases between. The CDR3 nucleotides are TGTGCCAGCAGCTTAGGGCAATCGGGAAGTGATGGCTACACCTTC. Translation gives CASSLGQSGSDGYTF. Variable domain in full (rest from reference TRBV7-9 and TRBJ1-2): DTGVSQNPRHKITKRGQNVTFRCDPISEHNRLYWYRQTLGQGPEFLTYFQNEAQLEKSRLLSDRFSAERPKGSFSTLEIQRTEQGDSAMYLCASSLGQSGSDGYTFGSGTRLTVV.

The CDR3 region is CASSRGADVSSYEQYF. The CDR3 nucleotides are TGCGCCAGCAGCCGGGGGGCGGACGTGAGCTCCTACGAGCAGTACTTC. V usage is TRBV5-1 and J usage is TRBJ2-7, with a tentative D call TRBD2 (7 bases). Deletions cut 4 bases from V and 0 bases from J, with 17 bases between. This CDR3 has 16 residues. CDR1 SGHRS and CDR2 YFSETQ come from the germline V gene.

CDR3 in DNA: TGTGCCAGCCCCCGTGTCCGGGAAGACGAGCAGTACTTC. This gives the protein CASPRVREDEQYF. J is TRBJ2-7 and V is TRBV5-6, with a weak D call TRBD2 (5 bases). V was cut by 7 bases and J by 5 bases, with 16 bases left in between. CDR1 is SGHDT, CDR2 YYEEEE, per germline. This CDR3 spans 13 amino acids.

This clone was counted between two and nine times. This sequence joins TRBV7-9 and TRBJ1-2; D not resolved. V lost 4 bases and J 4 bases, leaving 10 bases between the germline ends. The CDR3 loop spans 13 amino acids. Germline V lookup: CDR1 SEHNR, CDR2 FQNEAQ (reference sequence). The CDR3 loop is CASSSQGLYGYTF. CDR3 bases: TGTGCCAGCAGCTCTCAAGGACTCTATGGCTACACCTTC.

This clone was recorded a few times. The chain uses TRBV27 and TRBJ1-2; 7 bases match TRBD1. The CDR3 is made up of 14 amino acids. V dropped 0 bases and J dropped 7; count of bases not matched to a gene: 5. Germline-derived CDR1 and CDR2 are MNHEY and SMNVEV (reference sequence). CDR3 region: CASSLSGGASGYTF. The CDR3 region has the DNA TGTGCCAGCAGTTTATCAGGGGGCGCCTCTGGCTACACCTTC.

The V and J genes are TRBV6-5 and TRBJ1-2; D unresolved. The CDR3 length is 13 residues. Germline V gene data show CDR1 as MNHEY and CDR2 as SVGAGI. Trimming removed 6 bases at V and 2 bases at J, with 10 bases between. CDR3 sequence reads: CASRSDLNYGYTF. Written as DNA, the CDR3 is TGTGCCAGCAGGAGTGATTTAAACTATGGCTACACCTTC.

CDR3 sequence (DNA): TGTGCCTGGAGTCCCTCCGGACGGGGAAGCCCCTACGAGCAGTACTTC. Protein product: CAWSPSGRGSPYEQYF. The chain couples TRBV30 to TRBJ2-7, with D perhaps TRBD2 (5 bases). The germline gives CDR1 GTSNPN, CDR2 SVGIG (reference sequence). V was trimmed by 2 bases and J by 2 bases, leaving 19 bases between them. The CDR3 has 16 residues. Filled out from reference TRBV30 and TRBJ2-7, the complete variable domain reads SQTIHQWPATLVQPVGSPLSLECTVEGTSNPNLYWYRQAAGRGLQLLFYSVGIGQISSEVPQNLSASRPQDRQFILSSKKLLLSDSGFYLCAWSPSGRGSPYEQYFGPGTRLTVT.

The rearrangement uses TRBV12-5 and TRBJ2-2; possibly TRBD2 for D (5 bases). The CDR3 is 15 residues long. V was trimmed by 4 bases and J by 4 bases, leaving 13 bases between them. Germline assignment: CDR1 LGHNT and CDR2 FRNRAP. The DNA for the CDR3 is TGTGCTAGTGGTTCTTGGGCGGGTTCCACCGGGGAGCTGTTTTTT. Residues: CASGSWAGSTGELFF.

The chain employs TRBV28 and TRBJ1-2, with D perhaps matching TRBD1 (5 bases). The CDR3 totals 13 residues. Germline V gives CDR1 MDHEN, CDR2 SYDVKM. V was pared by 2 bases and J by 8 bases, with 12 bases between. CDR3 loop: CASSLRQGMGYTF. The CDR3, as DNA: TGTGCCAGCAGTTTAAGGCAGGGCATGGGCTACACCTTC.

This clone occurred a few times. V gene TRBV4-2 combines with J gene TRBJ1-1; 8 bases are a match to TRBD1. The CDR3 loop spans 15 amino acids. Germline lookup yields CDR1 LGHNA and CDR2 YNFKEQ. The junction had 10 bases not matched to a gene; V was cut back by 4 bases and J by 6 bases. The CDR3 loop reads CASSLGQGISAEAFF. CDR3 sequence (DNA): TGTGCCAGCAGCCTCGGACAGGGAATTTCGGCTGAAGCTTTCTTT.

The rearrangement uses TRBV5-1 and TRBJ2-1, with D maybe TRBD1 (5 bases). Trimming took off 9 bases at V and 7 bases at J, with 23 bases between the two ends. CDR1 is SGHRS, CDR2 YFSETQ, per germline. CDR3 size: 15 residues. CDR3 coding DNA: TGCGCCACCAGAAGATGGCTAGGGGTAACTAATGAGCAGTTCTTC. It encodes CATRRWLGVTNEQFF. Full variable domain (missing parts from reference TRBV5-1 and TRBJ2-1): KAGVTQTPRYLIKTRGQQVTLSCSPISGHRSVSWYQQTPGQGLQFLFEYFSETQRNKGNFPGRFSGRQFSNSRSEMNVSTLELGDSALYLCATRRWLGVTNEQFFGPGTRLTVL.

There are a few counts of this clone. The rearrangement joins TRBV27 to TRBJ2-1; TRBD2 aligns across 13 bases. The V gene's germline CDR1 is MNHEY and CDR2 SMNVEV (reference sequence). V was clipped by 5 bases and J by 7 bases; unmatched bases: 5. The CDR3 contains 15 residues. The CDR3: CASSPLAGGRNEQFF. CDR3 coding DNA: TGTGCCAGCAGTCCACTAGCGGGAGGGAGAAATGAGCAGTTCTTC.

This chain links TRBV1 with TRBJ2-3; the table assigns TRBD2, which was not confirmed against the DNA. TRBV1 is described as a pseudogene. The CDR3 sequence is 17 residues long. This chain's CDR3 is CTSSQGFQRASTDTQYF. In DNA form, the CDR3 reads TGCACCAGCAGCCAAGGTTTCCAGCGGGCTAGCACAGATACGCAGTATTTT.

The rearrangement uses TRBV2 and TRBJ2-3; 12 bases are shared with TRBD2. J gave up 6 bases and V 1 base, and 2 bases lay outside the gene matches. Germline CDR1 SNHLY, CDR2 FYNNEI. The CDR3 spans 15 residues. The CDR3 protein is CASSEVLAGGDTQYF. In DNA, the CDR3 is TGTGCCAGCAGTGAAGTGCTAGCGGGAGGGGATACGCAGTATTTT.

The chain has TRBV28 and TRBJ1-2, with unresolved D. CDR3 length equals 11 residues. V gave up 5 bases and J gave up 3 bases, with 4 bases separating them. CDR1 is MDHEN and CDR2 is SYDVKM in the germline V gene. The DNA for the CDR3 is TGTGCCAGCAGTCCTGACTATGGCTACACCTTC. Protein: CASSPDYGYTF.

The V gene is TRBV7-3, the J gene TRBJ2-2; 7 nucleotides match TRBD2. Per the germline V gene, CDR1 is SGHTA and CDR2 is FQGTGA. Trimming took 5 bases from V and 1 from J; bases not matched to a gene: 7. CDR3 length equals 16 residues. The CDR3 here is CASSPGGLGNTGELFF. The CDR3, as DNA: TGTGCCAGCAGCCCCGGCGGACTAGGGAACACCGGGGAGCTGTTTTTT. The full variable domain, its missing parts supplied by reference TRBV7-3 and TRBJ2-2, is GAGVSQTPSNKVTEKGKYVELRCDPISGHTALYWYRQSLGQGPEFLIYFQGTGAADDSGLPNDRFFAVRPEGSVSTLKIQRTERGDSAVYLCASSPGGLGNTGELFFGEGSRLTVL.

In regard to this clone: Other DNA sequences of this sample code for an identical CDR3. J is TRBJ1-1 and V is TRBV6-5, with D perhaps TRBD1 (5 bases). This CDR3 has 15 residues. The germline CDR1 and CDR2 sequences are MNHEY and SVGAGI. V lost 1 base, J lost 1 base, and 10 bases lay in between. This CDR3 reads CASSYWGGRNTEAFF. The CDR3, as DNA: TGTGCCAGCAGTTACTGGGGCGGACGGAACACTGAAGCTTTCTTT.

The chain employs TRBV2 and TRBJ2-7; possibly TRBD1 for D (6 bases). V gave up 4 bases and J gave up 3 bases, with 13 bases separating them. The CDR3 length is 14 residues. The germline gives CDR1 SNHLY, CDR2 FYNNEI. The CDR3 sequence: CASSARQDLYEQYF. CDR3 DNA sequence: TGTGCCAGCAGTGCGAGACAGGACCTCTACGAGCAGTACTTC.

The chain has TRBV5-1 and TRBJ2-1; D might be TRBD1 (6 bases). Germline values: CDR1 SGHRS, CDR2 YFSETQ. The CDR3 extends over 15 amino acids. V was clipped by 6 bases and J by 1 base, with 14 bases between them. CDR3 residues: CASKSGGESYNEQFF. In DNA, the CDR3 is TGCGCCAGCAAATCTGGGGGCGAATCCTACAATGAGCAGTTCTTC.

This clone appeared once. This chain joins TRBV6-5 and TRBJ1-1; maybe TRBD1 (6 bases). V was cut by 6 bases and J by 0 bases, with 14 bases left in between. The length of the CDR3 is 15 residues. Germline CDR1 reads MNHEY; CDR2 reads SVGAGI. The CDR3: CASRGTGLMNTEAFF. CDR3 coding DNA: TGTGCCAGCAGAGGAACAGGGTTAATGAACACTGAAGCTTTCTTT.

The gene calls are TRBV30 and TRBJ1-1, with 7 positions matching TRBD1. Trimming removed 4 bases from V and 1 base from J; junction bases left unmatched: 6. The germline gives CDR1 GTSNPN, CDR2 SVGIG (reference sequence). The CDR3 has 14 amino acids. CDR3 nucleotides: TGTGCCTGGATAATCGCAGGGGGGAACACTGAAGCTTTCTTT. It yields the protein CAWIIAGGNTEAFF.

In its sample, this clone was seen once. This chain uses TRBV13 with TRBJ2-4, with a tentative D call TRBD2 (7 bases). Looked up from germline, CDR1 is PRHDT and CDR2 is FYEKMQ (reference sequence). V lost 5 bases to trimming and J lost 1 base, with 27 bases between them. The CDR3 sequence is 20 residues long. CDR3 amino acids: CASSPPGASGTRGAKNIQYF. CDR3 nucleotides: TGTGCCAGCAGCCCCCCAGGGGCTAGCGGAACCCGGGGGGCCAAAAACATTCAGTACTTC.

V usage is TRBV29-1 and J usage is TRBJ2-3, with TRBD1 as a possible D gene (6 bases). This CDR3 has 12 amino acids. Trimming stripped 7 bases from V and 6 bases from J, with 14 bases between. Per the germline V gene, CDR1 is SQVTM and CDR2 is ANQGSEA. The CDR3 nucleotides read TGCAGCGGTTCGGACAGCCCGGATACGCAGTATTTT. Protein sequence: CSGSDSPDTQYF.

The chain carries TRBV9 and TRBJ1-3; D gene uncertain. CDR3 length: 16 amino acids. CDR1 is SGDLS, CDR2 YYNGEE, per germline. The V gene lost 3 bases and the J gene lost 4 bases, with 17 bases spanning the gap. CDR3 sequence (DNA): TGTGCCAGCAGCGCCTTGGGCACTACTAGCGGAAACACCATATATTTT. Its translation: CASSALGTTSGNTIYF.

The rearrangement links TRBV19 to TRBJ1-3; TRBD1 matches at 11 bases. The CDR3 consists of 17 residues. Per germline, CDR1 LNHDA and CDR2 SQIVND (reference sequence). V shed 3 bases, J shed 0 bases, and the junction held 4 bases outside the gene matches. CDR3 sequence reads: CASSMGTGGSSGNTIYF. In DNA form, the CDR3 reads TGTGCCAGTAGTATGGGGACAGGGGGAAGCTCTGGAAACACCATATATTTT.

The J gene is TRBJ2-7, the V gene TRBV2; D is ambiguous. The germline CDR1 and CDR2 sequences are SNHLY and FYNNEI. The CDR3 is made up of 13 amino acids. Trimming left V 6 bases short and J 1 base short, with 10 bases between. The CDR3 sequence is CASSQAPSYEQYF. The CDR3 bases are TGTGCCAGCAGCCAAGCACCATCCTACGAGCAGTACTTC.

This chain uses TRBV30 with TRBJ2-3; D gene unclear. The CDR3 totals 12 residues. Germline loops: CDR1 GTSNPN, CDR2 SVGIG (reference sequence). Trimming pared 0 bases from V and 7 bases from J, leaving 8 bases between. This CDR3 reads CAWSVGSYTQYF. CDR3 in DNA: TGTGCCTGGAGTGTCGGGTCGTATACGCAGTATTTT.